These 23 T cell receptor beta chains were all obtained from the same sample, sequenced in a study of T cell responses to AZD1222 COVID-19 vaccine. Profiling relied on immunoSEQ multiplex PCR, and the TCRdb table lists in-frame clones only, not all of them. The data show 150,000 to 160,000 clones, about nine tenths seen once. Sequenced material: peripheral blood, taken after recovery from COVID-19. The origin of the receptors is an adult who had recovered from COVID-19.

This clone was found a few times. The chain links TRBV28 to TRBJ1-4, with TRBD1 matching over 8 bases. The V and J ends lost 0 bases and 8 bases, in that order; junction bases with no gene match: 8. CDR1 is MDHEN and CDR2 is SYDVKM in the germline V gene. The CDR3 is made up of 16 amino acids. The CDR3 spells CASSLWASRDREKLFF. CDR3 bases: TGTGCCAGCAGTTTATGGGCGTCCCGGGACAGGGAAAAACTGTTTTTT.

The V gene is TRBV24-1, the J gene TRBJ2-1, with D tentatively TRBD2 (5 bases). Germline CDR1 reads KGHDR; CDR2 reads SFDVKD. This CDR3 is 13 amino acids long. V shed 7 bases and J shed 4 bases, with 10 bases lying between them. The chain's CDR3 is CATSQDSYNEQFF. Written as DNA, the CDR3 is TGTGCCACCAGCCAGGACTCTTACAATGAGCAGTTCTTC.

This chain uses TRBV10-3 with TRBJ1-1, with D maybe TRBD1 (5 bases). Trimming removed 3 bases at V and 2 bases at J, with 7 bases between. Germline V gene lookup returns CDR1 ENHRY and CDR2 SYGVKD. CDR3 length: 13 residues. The CDR3 sequence: CAISDRANTEAFF. The CDR3, as DNA: TGTGCCATCAGTGACAGGGCAAACACTGAAGCTTTCTTT.

This clone was seen a single time. The chain recombines TRBV3-1 (or the pseudogene TRBV3-2) with TRBJ2-7, with D perhaps assigned TRBD1 or TRBD2 (5 bases each). The V end was cut by 3 bases, the J end by 7 bases, with 16 bases between. The CDR3 totals 14 residues. The germline CDR1 and CDR2 sequences are LGHDT and YNNKEL (reference sequence). The CDR3 loop is CASSQGERRTEQYF. DNA of the CDR3: TGTGCCAGCAGCCAGGGGGAGCGGAGGACAGAGCAGTACTTC.

This clone was counted a single time. This sequence joins TRBV13 and TRBJ2-7, with D tentatively TRBD1 (5 bases). This CDR3 has 13 residues. Trimming cost V 10 bases and J 1 base, with 14 bases left between them. The germline CDR1 and CDR2 sequences are PRHDT and FYEKMQ (reference sequence). The DNA of the CDR3 is TGTGCCACCGAACTGCAGGGTTCCTACGAGCAGTACTTC. It encodes CATELQGSYEQYF.

The gene calls are TRBV23-1 and TRBJ2-5; TRBD1 is a possible D gene (6 bases). TRBV23-1 is treated as an ORF (open reading frame) with a function not yet certain. V lost 0 bases to trimming and J lost 5 bases, with 16 bases between them. The length of the CDR3 is 16 residues. CDR3 DNA sequence: TGCGCCAGCAGTCAATCACCGCATACAGGGTGGGAGACCCAGTACTTC. Its translation: CASSQSPHTGWETQYF.

The chain employs TRBV9 and TRBJ2-3, with 8 bases matching TRBD1. The ends lost 4 bases at V and 2 bases at J; junction bases unmatched: 9. CDR1 is SGDLS, CDR2 YYNGEE, per germline. The CDR3 is 16 amino acids. The CDR3 here is CASSSRTGLNTDTQYF. The CDR3 DNA is TGTGCCAGCAGCTCTCGGACAGGGCTTAACACAGATACGCAGTATTTT.

The J gene is TRBJ2-5, the V gene TRBV28, with D unclear. The germline V gene has CDR1 MDHEN and CDR2 SYDVKM. This CDR3 is built from 13 residues. Trimming cost V 6 bases and J 2 bases, with 10 bases left between them. The CDR3 bases are TGTGCCAGCAGACCATCCCCGCAAGAGACCCAGTACTTC. Protein product: CASRPSPQETQYF. The whole variable domain, remainder taken from reference TRBV28 and TRBJ2-5, is DVKVTQSSRYLVKRTGEKVFLECVQDMDHENMFWYRQDPGLGLRLIYFSYDVKMKEKGDIPEGYSVSREKKERFSLILESASTNQTSMYLCASRPSPQETQYFGPGTRLLVL.

This chain joins TRBV3-1 (or the pseudogene TRBV3-2) and TRBJ1-5; TRBD1 aligns across 12 bases. Per germline, CDR1 LGHDT and CDR2 YNNKEL (reference sequence). The CDR3 has 15 amino acids. V shed 3 bases, J shed 6 bases, and the junction held 3 bases outside the gene matches. CDR3 protein: CASSQGTGGSQPQHF. In nucleotides, the CDR3 is TGTGCCAGCAGCCAGGGGACAGGGGGCAGTCAGCCCCAGCATTTT.

The CDR3 nucleotides are TGTGCCAGTAGTATCCGTCAGCGCACAGATACGCAGTATTTT. It encodes CASSIRQRTDTQYF. The chain is built from TRBV19 and TRBJ2-3; unclear D gene. CDR1 is LNHDA and CDR2 is SQIVND in the germline V gene (reference sequence). The length of the CDR3 is 14 residues. The V and J ends lost 3 bases and 1 base respectively, with 8 bases between them.

The V call is TRBV5-1, the J call TRBJ2-7; the D gene is possibly TRBD1 (6 bases). Germline CDR1 and CDR2: SGHRS and YFSETQ. The V end lost 2 bases, the J end lost 2 bases, and 14 bases lay between the germline ends. The CDR3 contains 15 residues. CDR3 DNA: TGCGCCAGCAGCTTCGAACAGGGTCTGGCCTACGAGCAGTACTTC. Protein sequence: CASSFEQGLAYEQYF.

The chain carries TRBV5-1 and TRBJ2-7, with a possible D match to TRBD1 (5 bases). CDR3 length: 14 residues. Germline values: CDR1 SGHRS, CDR2 YFSETQ. V was cut by 0 bases and J by 2 bases, with 9 bases left in between. The CDR3, as DNA: TGCGCCAGCAGCTTGGCACAGGACCCCTACGAGCAGTACTTC. Amino acids: CASSLAQDPYEQYF.

V gene TRBV4-1 combines with J gene TRBJ1-2; D call uncertain. Trimming took off 0 bases at V and 3 bases at J, with 5 bases between the two ends. Looked up from germline, CDR1 is MGHRA and CDR2 is YSYEKL. The CDR3 loop spans 13 amino acids. This CDR3 is CASSQEVYYGYTF. Written as DNA, the CDR3 is TGCGCCAGCAGCCAAGAGGTATACTATGGCTACACCTTC.

The chain uses TRBV2 and TRBJ1-1; 9 nucleotides line up with TRBD1. The germline gives CDR1 SNHLY, CDR2 FYNNEI. This CDR3 region has 15 residues. Trimming cost V 11 bases and J 1 base; bases outside gene matches: 11. CDR3 protein: CAVPGQGFRNTEAFF. CDR3 sequence (DNA): TGTGCCGTACCGGGACAGGGCTTTAGGAACACTGAAGCTTTCTTT.

The V and J genes are TRBV2 and TRBJ2-7; TRBD2 agrees at 8 bases. The V gene end was trimmed by 6 bases and the J gene end by 7 bases; junction bases not matched to a gene: 11. The CDR3 is 14 amino acids. Germline CDR1 and CDR2: SNHLY and FYNNEI. CDR3 loop: CASRGSGARREQYF. The CDR3 coding sequence is TGTGCCAGCAGGGGTAGCGGGGCCCGTCGAGAGCAGTACTTC.

The CDR3 sequence: CASSPGQQTGELFF. CDR3 coding DNA: TGTGCCAGCAGCCCGGGACAACAGACCGGGGAGCTGTTTTTT. J is TRBJ2-2 and V is TRBV11-1; D is possibly TRBD1 (6 bases). The V gene lost 5 bases and the J gene lost 5 bases, with 12 bases spanning the gap. Per germline, CDR1 SGHAT and CDR2 FQDESV (reference sequence). The CDR3 runs to 14 residues. The whole variable domain, filled in from reference TRBV11-1 and TRBJ2-2, reads EAEVAQSPRYKITEKSQAVAFWCDPISGHATLYWYRQILGQGPELLVQFQDESVVDDSQLPKDRFSAERLKGVDSTLKIQPAELGDSAMYLCASSPGQQTGELFFGEGSRLTVL.

The V call is TRBV10-2, the J call TRBJ1-5; D is uncertain. The germline V and J ends were trimmed by 2 bases and 2 bases, with 10 bases remaining between them. The CDR3 covers 15 residues. CDR1 is WSHSY, CDR2 SAAADI, per germline. CDR3 in amino acids: CASSENGIGNQPQHF. DNA of the CDR3: TGCGCCAGCAGTGAGAATGGAATAGGCAATCAGCCCCAGCATTTT.

The gene calls are TRBV19 and TRBJ2-2, with D unclear. The CDR3 covers 16 residues. Trimming took 7 bases from V and 1 from J, leaving 16 bases between them. The germline gives CDR1 LNHDA, CDR2 SQIVND (reference sequence). The CDR3 nucleotides read TGTGCCAGTAATACTCGTATCGGACGGAACACCGGGGAGCTGTTTTTT. Translated: CASNTRIGRNTGELFF.

V usage is TRBV6-1 and J usage is TRBJ1-3; D not certain. There are 12 residues in the CDR3. Trimming took 1 base from V and 4 from J, leaving 2 bases between them. Germline CDR1 and CDR2: MNHNS and SASEGT. The DNA for the CDR3 is TGTGCCAGCAGTGAAGTCGGAAACACCATATATTTT. This encodes CASSEVGNTIYF.

The V gene is TRBV5-4, the J gene TRBJ2-7; 10 bases align to TRBD2. Germline CDR1 and CDR2: SGHNT and YYREEE (reference sequence). J lost 0 bases, V lost 4 bases, and 7 bases had no gene match. This CDR3 has 16 amino acids. The CDR3 DNA sequence: TGTGCCAGCAGCCCTGGACTAGCGGTTTCCTCCTACGAGCAGTACTTC. This encodes CASSPGLAVSSYEQYF. Using reference TRBV5-4 and TRBJ2-7 for the parts outside the CDR3, the full variable domain is ETGVTQSPTHLIKTRGQQVTLRCSSQSGHNTVSWYQQALGQGPQFIFQYYREEENGRGNFPPRFSGLQFPNYSSELNVNALELDDSALYLCASSPGLAVSSYEQYFGPGTRLTVT.

The CDR3 loop is CASSLQGAGTEAFF. Here the CDR3 DNA reads TGCGCCAGCAGCCTACAGGGGGCGGGGACTGAAGCTTTCTTT. V usage is TRBV5-1 and J usage is TRBJ1-1; TRBD1 aligns across 9 bases. Germline assignment: CDR1 SGHRS and CDR2 YFSETQ. J lost 5 bases, V lost 4 bases, and 6 bases had no gene match. CDR3 size: 14 residues.

In DNA, the CDR3 is TGTGCCAGCAGCTCCGTTCTAGGCGCCGAGCAGTACTTC. Amino acid sequence: CASSSVLGAEQYF. The chain employs TRBV9 and TRBJ2-7, with D unclear. Looked up from germline, CDR1 is SGDLS and CDR2 is YYNGEE. The CDR3 extends over 13 amino acids. The germline V and J ends were trimmed by 4 bases and 6 bases, with 14 bases remaining between them.

This clone was counted once. The chain is built from TRBV4-3 and TRBJ1-4; a possible D gene is TRBD1 (5 bases). Germline V CDR1 and CDR2: LGHNA, YSLEER. The CDR3 consists of 18 residues. Trimming stripped 4 bases from V and 8 bases from J, with 26 bases between. The CDR3 here is CASSRKDRPGPEEEKLFF. CDR3 in DNA: TGCGCCAGCAGCCGAAAAGATCGCCCGGGACCTGAGGAGGAAAAACTGTTTTTT.